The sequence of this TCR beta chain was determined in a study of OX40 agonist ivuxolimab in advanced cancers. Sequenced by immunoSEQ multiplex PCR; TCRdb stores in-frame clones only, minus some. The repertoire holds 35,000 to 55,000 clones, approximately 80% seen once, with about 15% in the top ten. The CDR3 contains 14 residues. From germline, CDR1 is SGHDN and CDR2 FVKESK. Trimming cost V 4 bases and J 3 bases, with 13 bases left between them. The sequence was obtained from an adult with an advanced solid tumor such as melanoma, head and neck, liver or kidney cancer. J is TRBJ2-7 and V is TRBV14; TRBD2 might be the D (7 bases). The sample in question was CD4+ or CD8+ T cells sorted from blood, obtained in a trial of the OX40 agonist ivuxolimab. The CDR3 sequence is CASSPLGGRYEQYF. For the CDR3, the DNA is TGTGCCAGCAGCCCTTTGGGGGGGCGCTACGAGCAGTACTTC.